These 27 T cell receptor beta chains were all obtained from the same sample, sequenced in a study of blood T cells in healthy people across ages. Then a second PCR, running roughly 7 to 11 cycles, was carried out with a sample-barcoded 5' primer and a J-beta primer mix. MiXCR, run by TCRdb on the 5' RACE reads, gives a single entry per CDR3 protein. The repertoire includes about 1,400,000 distinct CDR3 sequences, roughly 64% of them detected once, and over 6.5% sits in the top ten. Source material: blood. These TCRs come from a man between 18 and 29 years old in good health.

This clonotype has just one count. The V call is TRBV7-2, the J call TRBJ2-5; TRBD1 or TRBD2 may be the D gene (5 bases each). V lost 1 base, J lost 13 bases, and 19 bases lay in between. From germline, CDR1 is SGHTA and CDR2 FQGNSA. The CDR3 is 14 amino acids. CDR3 DNA: TGTGCCAGCAGCTTAGTCGGTGGGGTGGGGGTCTGGTACTTC. This codes for CASSLVGGVGVWYF.

CDR3 DNA sequence: TGTGCCAGCAGGGGGGGACTAGCGGGACGGATAACCTACGAGCAGTACTTC. It is translated as CASRGGLAGRITYEQYF. The chain is built from TRBV2 and TRBJ2-4; 13 nucleotides match TRBD2. The closer fit of TRBJ2-7 to the DNA end suggests the J call may be wrong. Germline-derived CDR1 and CDR2 are SNHLY and FYNNEI. The CDR3 runs 17 residues.

The chain joins TRBV5-6 to TRBJ2-4; no reliable D call. The tail of the sequence fits TRBJ2-7 better, so the J call may be wrong. This CDR3 has 12 residues. CDR1 is SGHDT and CDR2 is YYEEEE in the germline V gene. Written as DNA, the CDR3 is TGTGCCAGCAGAGGGATAGAGTACGAGCAGTACTTC. Residues: CASRGIEYEQYF.

V and J are TRBV20-1 and TRBJ1-4; TRBD1 matches 7 bases. Losses at the gene ends were 1 base for V and 8 bases for J; bases not matched to a gene: 7. Germline loops: CDR1 DFQATT, CDR2 SNEGSKA (reference sequence). The CDR3 runs to 14 residues. CDR3 sequence (DNA): TGCAGTGCTAGAGCCACAGGGGACACGGAAAAACTGTTTTTT. This gives the protein CSARATGDTEKLFF.

In DNA form, the CDR3 reads TGTGCCATCAGTCCCAGGGCCAGGGATGGCTACACCTTC. Protein: CAISPRARDGYTF. The chain joins TRBV10-3 to TRBJ1-2, with D maybe TRBD1 (5 bases). Per germline, CDR1 ENHRY and CDR2 SYGVKD. The CDR3 loop spans 13 amino acids. V was pared by 5 bases and J by 6 bases, with 13 bases between.

Notes on this clonotype: An end of the junction does not agree with germline; a read error may underlie this. The DNA for the CDR3 is TGCGCCAGCAGCCAAGAACGGCAGGGGTACGAGCAGAACTTC. The encoded protein is CASSQERQGYEQNF. The rearrangement uses TRBV4-3 and TRBJ2-7; D is perhaps TRBD1 (6 bases). The CDR3 contains 14 residues. CDR1 LGHNA and CDR2 YSLEER come from the germline V gene.

In the case of this clonotype: The junction departs from the called germline gene at one end, perhaps through a read error. The chain carries TRBV12-5 and TRBJ2-7; D gene uncertain. CDR1 is LGHNT and CDR2 is FRNRAP in the germline V gene. The CDR3 spans 13 residues. The CDR3 coding sequence is TGCGCTAGTGTCCCGACCAATTCCTACGAGCAGTACTTC. Residues: CASVPTNSYEQYF. The variable domain in full, with the rest retrieved from reference TRBV12-5 and TRBJ2-7, is DARVTQTPRHKVTEMGQEVTMRCQPILGHNTVFWYRQTMMQGLELLAYFRNRAPLDDSGMPKDRFSAEMPDATLATLKIQPSEPRDSAVYFCASVPTNSYEQYFGPGTRLTVT.

This clonotype was found once. J is TRBJ2-1 and V is TRBV29-1; D remains unclear. The V and J ends lost 6 bases and 2 bases respectively, with 8 bases between them. Germline CDR1 and CDR2: SQVTM and ANQGSEA. This CDR3 region has 12 residues. The CDR3 DNA is TGCAGCGTGACCTGGGCCTACAATGAGCAGTTCTTC. Translation: CSVTWAYNEQFF.

The chain uses TRBV12-3 or TRBV12-4 and TRBJ2-3; 7 nucleotides line up with TRBD1. The CDR3 sequence is 13 residues long. J was trimmed by 4 bases and V by 8 bases; bases with no gene match: 6. This CDR3 is CASDRETPDTQYF. The CDR3 DNA sequence: TGTGCCAGCGACAGGGAGACGCCAGATACGCAGTATTTT.

This sequence joins TRBV6-5 and TRBJ1-2, with 8 bases lining up with TRBD1. V was pared by 5 bases and J by 5 bases, with 7 bases of the junction left unmatched. This CDR3 spans 14 amino acids. Germline CDR1 is MNHEY and CDR2 is SVGAGI. This chain's CDR3 is CASSTSGGAYGYTF. CDR3 nucleotide sequence: TGTGCCAGCAGTACTTCAGGGGGCGCGTATGGCTACACCTTC.

This clonotype has only a few counts. V usage is TRBV6-6 and J usage is TRBJ2-7, with TRBD1 as a possible D gene (6 bases). Germline CDR1 is MNHNY and CDR2 is SVGAGI (reference sequence). CDR3 length: 14 residues. Trimming left V 8 bases short and J 1 base short, with 15 bases between. The chain's CDR3 is CASSTRDNSYEQYF. The CDR3 DNA reads as TGTGCCAGCTCCACCCGGGACAATTCCTACGAGCAGTACTTC.

This rearrangement joins TRBV15 to TRBJ2-7; D remains unclear. This CDR3 has 13 residues. Trimming left V 5 bases short and J 0 bases short, with 8 bases between. Per germline, CDR1 LNHNV and CDR2 YYDKDF (reference sequence). The CDR3 nucleotides read TGTGCCACCAGCCCGGACGGCTCCTACGAGCAGTACTTC. This sequence encodes CATSPDGSYEQYF.

The chain has TRBV20-1 and TRBJ2-5; 7 bases are shared with TRBD1. V shed 0 bases, J shed 1 base, and the junction held 2 bases outside the gene matches. The CDR3 has 14 residues. The germline V gene encodes CDR1 DFQATT and CDR2 SNEGSKA (reference sequence). Written as DNA, the CDR3 is TGCAGTGCTAGAGACCACAGGGGCCAAGAGACCCAGTACTTC. Encoded protein: CSARDHRGQETQYF.

The genes are TRBV6-2 or TRBV6-3 and TRBJ2-4; 7 bases are shared with TRBD2. This CDR3 has 16 residues. V shed 4 bases and J 9 bases; nucleotides not matched to a gene: 15. In germline, CDR1 is MNHEY, CDR2 SVGEGT. CDR3 sequence: CASSSTSGLSSGIQYF. The DNA of the CDR3 is TGTGCCAGCAGTTCCACCTCGGGACTATCCTCGGGCATTCAGTACTTC.

This clonotype was observed a handful of times. The rearrangement joins TRBV4-2 to TRBJ1-2; 7 positions agree with TRBD1. After removal of 0 bases from V and 6 bases from J, the junction contained 7 bases not matched to a gene. The CDR3 contains 15 residues. Germline CDR1 reads LGHNA; CDR2 reads YNFKEQ. The CDR3 coding sequence is TGTGCCAGCAGCCAAGATCCAGGGGGAACTAATGGCTACACCTTC. It is translated as CASSQDPGGTNGYTF.

V gene TRBV29-1 combines with J gene TRBJ1-2; a possible D gene is TRBD1 (6 bases). Germline lookup yields CDR1 SQVTM and CDR2 ANQGSEA. Trimming removed 4 bases at V and 1 base at J, with 16 bases between. The CDR3 loop spans 15 amino acids. The CDR3 DNA sequence: TGCAGCGTTGGAACAGGGACCCTGGTTAACTATGGCTACACCTTC. It codes for CSVGTGTLVNYGYTF.

The rearrangement links TRBV7-2 to TRBJ1-2; D is possibly TRBD1 (6 bases). With 1 base removed from V and 8 bases from J, the gap between germline ends came to 20 bases. The CDR3 sequence is 16 residues long. Germline CDR1 and CDR2: SGHTA and FQGNSA. CDR3 sequence reads: CASSLDIMGGANGYTF. The CDR3 DNA reads TGTGCCAGCAGCTTAGATATCATGGGGGGCGCAAACGGCTACACCTTC.

The rearrangement joins TRBV20-1 to TRBJ2-1; D is perhaps TRBD2 (5 bases). V was cut by 0 bases and J by 4 bases, with 10 bases left in between. Germline loops: CDR1 DFQATT, CDR2 SNEGSKA (reference sequence). The CDR3 is 14 residues long. The CDR3 DNA reads as TGCAGTGCTAGAGACACTAGGATGTACAATGAGCAGTTCTTC. Amino acids: CSARDTRMYNEQFF.

The chain employs TRBV4-2 and TRBJ2-1; D is unresolved. Trimming stripped 0 bases from V and 4 bases from J, with 13 bases between. Per germline, CDR1 LGHNA and CDR2 YNFKEQ. CDR3 size: 16 residues. CDR3 loop: CASSQDPGLPYNEQFF. The CDR3 DNA sequence: TGTGCCAGCAGCCAAGATCCAGGTCTACCATACAATGAGCAGTTCTTC.

On this clonotype itself: A read error may account for a junction end that differs from germline. The gene calls are TRBV20-1 and TRBJ2-3; 9 bases align to TRBD1. The length of the CDR3 is 13 residues. Germline-derived CDR1 and CDR2 are DFQATT and SNEGSKA (reference sequence). The CDR3 protein is CSAPGQGTDTRYF. In DNA, the CDR3 is TGCAGTGCCCCGGGACAGGGTACAGATACGCGGTATTTT.

The chain combines TRBV28 with TRBJ2-5, with TRBD1 matching over 12 bases. The J call may be faulty, since TRBJ2-7 better matches the DNA end. CDR1 MDHEN and CDR2 SYDVKM come from the germline V gene. This CDR3 contains 15 residues. Written as DNA, the CDR3 is TGTGCCAGCAGTGCCCACCGGGACAGGGGGCACGAGCAGTACTTC. Translation gives CASSAHRDRGHEQYF.

This chain uses TRBV7-9 with TRBJ2-7; D perhaps matches TRBD1 (6 bases). The CDR3 contains 14 residues. The ends were cut back, 5 bases at V and 5 bases at J, with 16 bases in the middle. CDR1 is SEHNR, CDR2 FQNEAQ, per germline (reference sequence). CDR3 bases: TGTGCCAGCAGCACACAACGGGGACAAAACGAGCAGTACTTC. The encoded protein is CASSTQRGQNEQYF.

V is TRBV7-2 and J is TRBJ2-7; D is tentatively TRBD1 or TRBD2 (5 bases each). Matching the DNA end better, TRBJ2-5 makes the J call doubtful. Germline CDR1 and CDR2: SGHTA and FQGNSA. CDR3 length: 13 residues. The CDR3 protein is CASSTGLLGTQYF. The CDR3 DNA sequence: TGTGCCAGCAGCACAGGACTGCTCGGGACCCAGTACTTC.

The CDR3 loop reads CSARDLRQGLGGELFF. In DNA form, the CDR3 reads TGCAGTGCTAGAGATCTTAGGCAGGGGCTCGGGGGGGAGCTGTTTTTT. This chain connects TRBV20-1 to TRBJ2-2; D is possibly TRBD1 (6 bases). V was clipped by 0 bases and J by 8 bases, with 19 bases between them. CDR1 is DFQATT, CDR2 SNEGSKA, per germline (reference sequence). There are 16 residues in the CDR3.

This clonotype has a handful of counts. This chain links TRBV28 with TRBJ2-7, with TRBD2 as a possible D gene (6 bases). Germline lookup yields CDR1 MDHEN and CDR2 SYDVKM. The CDR3 runs 12 residues. V was clipped by 6 bases and J by 7 bases, with 13 bases between them. As DNA, the CDR3 is TGTGCCAGCAGCCCGGGACTTTCTGAGCAGTACTTC. Translated, it gives CASSPGLSEQYF.

Here the CDR3 DNA reads TGTGCCAAATGGGAGTCGTCTCCGGGGGGCTACACCTTC. Translating gives CAKWESSPGGYTF. The chain combines TRBV21-1 with TRBJ1-2; TRBD1 is taken as the D call from the table, unchecked against the DNA. TRBV21-1 is a recognized pseudogene. The CDR3 is 13 amino acids.

The sample holds a few counts of this clonotype. The genes are TRBV20-1 and TRBJ2-7; D perhaps matches TRBD2 (6 bases). CDR1 and CDR2 from the germline V gene are DFQATT and SNEGSKA (reference sequence). This CDR3 region has 14 residues. The germline V and J ends were trimmed by 6 bases and 0 bases, with 15 bases remaining between them. CDR3 sequence reads: CSAPGDRSSYEQYF. The CDR3 DNA is TGCAGTGCGCCGGGAGACCGCAGCTCCTACGAGCAGTACTTC.